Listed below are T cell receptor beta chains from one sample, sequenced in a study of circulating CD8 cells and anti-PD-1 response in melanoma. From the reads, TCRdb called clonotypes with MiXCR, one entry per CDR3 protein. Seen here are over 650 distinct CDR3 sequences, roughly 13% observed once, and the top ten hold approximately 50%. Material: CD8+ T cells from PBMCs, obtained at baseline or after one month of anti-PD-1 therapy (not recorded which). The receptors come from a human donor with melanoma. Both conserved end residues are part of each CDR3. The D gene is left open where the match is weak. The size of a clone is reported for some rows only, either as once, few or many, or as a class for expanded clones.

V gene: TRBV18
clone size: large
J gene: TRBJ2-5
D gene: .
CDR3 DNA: TGTGCCAGCTCACCACGTGCAGAGGGGGTCCAAGAGACCCAGTACTTC
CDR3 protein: CASSPRAEGVQETQYF

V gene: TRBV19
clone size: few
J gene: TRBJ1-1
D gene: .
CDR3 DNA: TGTGCCAGTATTGGCACAGGGCTTGGCACTGAAGCTTTCTTT
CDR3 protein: CASIGTGLGTEAFF

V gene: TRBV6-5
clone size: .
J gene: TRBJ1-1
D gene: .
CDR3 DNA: TGTGCCGGCAGTTACTCGTTAGGGGCGAACACTGAAGCTTTCTTT
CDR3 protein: CAGSYSLGANTEAFF

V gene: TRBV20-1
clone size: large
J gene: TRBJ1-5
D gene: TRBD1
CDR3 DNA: TGCAGTGCTAGAGATAAGTGGACAGGGGGCGTATCAGGCTCTCAGCCCCAGCATTTT
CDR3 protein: CSARDKWTGGVSGSQPQHF

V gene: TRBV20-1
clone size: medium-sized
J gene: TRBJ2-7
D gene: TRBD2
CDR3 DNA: TGCAGTGCCACATTAGCGGGGCCCTCCTACGAGCAGTACTTC
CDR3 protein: CSATLAGPSYEQYF

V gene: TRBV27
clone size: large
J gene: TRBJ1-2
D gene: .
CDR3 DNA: TGTGCCAGACCTTTTCAGGGGTTGTATGGCTACACCTTC
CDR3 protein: CARPFQGLYGYTF

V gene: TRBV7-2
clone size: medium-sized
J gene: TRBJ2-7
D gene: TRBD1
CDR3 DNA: TGTGCCAGCAGCTTAGTAGGGGGCTCCGCCTACGAGCAGTACTTC
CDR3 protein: CASSLVGGSAYEQYF

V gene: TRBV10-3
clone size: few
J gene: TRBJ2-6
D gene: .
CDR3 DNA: TGTGCCATCGGCGGGGAGAGCTCTGGGGCCAACGTCCTGACTTTC
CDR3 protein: CAIGGESSGANVLTF

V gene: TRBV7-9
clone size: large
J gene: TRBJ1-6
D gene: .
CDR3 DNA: TGTGCCAGCAGCCGCGCAGGGTTGAATTCACCCCTCCACTTT
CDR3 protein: CASSRAGLNSPLHF

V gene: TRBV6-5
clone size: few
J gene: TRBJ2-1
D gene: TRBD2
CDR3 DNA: TGTGCCAACAAGTTAGCGGGGGGGCTTGATGAGCAGTTCTTC
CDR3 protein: CANKLAGGLDEQFF

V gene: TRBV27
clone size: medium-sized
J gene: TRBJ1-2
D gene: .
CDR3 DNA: TGTGCCAGCAGTGGCCGGGCGGGGGCAAGAGGTGGCTACACCTTC
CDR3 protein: CASSGRAGARGGYTF

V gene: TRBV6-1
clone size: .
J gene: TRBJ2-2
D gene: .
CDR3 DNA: TGTGCCAGCACAGACCGGGACACCGGGGAGCTGTTTTTT
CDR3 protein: CASTDRDTGELFF

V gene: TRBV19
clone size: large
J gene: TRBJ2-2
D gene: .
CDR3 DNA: TGTGCCAGTAGTGTGACTAGTCTTGCCGGGGAGCTGTTTTTT
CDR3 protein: CASSVTSLAGELFF

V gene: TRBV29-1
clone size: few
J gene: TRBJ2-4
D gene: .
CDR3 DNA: TGCAGCGGGACAACAGCCAAAAACATTCAGTACTTC
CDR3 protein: CSGTTAKNIQYF

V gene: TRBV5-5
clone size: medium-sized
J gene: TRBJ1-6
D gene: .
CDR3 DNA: TGTGCCAGCAGCTCCGGGAATTCACCCCTCCACTTT
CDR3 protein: CASSSGNSPLHF

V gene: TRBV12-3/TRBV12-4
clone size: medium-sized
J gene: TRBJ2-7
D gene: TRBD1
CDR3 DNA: TGTGCCAGCAGTTTTGACAGGGGCCCCACCTACGAGCAGTACTTC
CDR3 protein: CASSFDRGPTYEQYF

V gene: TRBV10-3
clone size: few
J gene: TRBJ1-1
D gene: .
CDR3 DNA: TGTGCCATCAGTGAGATGCGGGAAGGAGCTTTCTTT
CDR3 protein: CAISEMREGAFF

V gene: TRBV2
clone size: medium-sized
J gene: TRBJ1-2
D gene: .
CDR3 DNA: TGTGCCTCGGGGGACACAACTAACTATGGCTACACCTTC
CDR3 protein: CASGDTTNYGYTF

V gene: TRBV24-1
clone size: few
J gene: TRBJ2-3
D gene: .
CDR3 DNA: TGTGCCACCAGTGATGAGGGTTGGGGCGGGAATACGCAGTATTTT
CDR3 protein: CATSDEGWGGNTQYF

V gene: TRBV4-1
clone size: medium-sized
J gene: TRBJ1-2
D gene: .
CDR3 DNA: TGCGCCAGCAGCCAAGATCGGGCATTTTATGGCTACACCTTC
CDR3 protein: CASSQDRAFYGYTF

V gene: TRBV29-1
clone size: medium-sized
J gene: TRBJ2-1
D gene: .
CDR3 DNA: TGCAGCGTTGACCCCGCGCGGGGAGATGAGCAGTTCTTC
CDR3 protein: CSVDPARGDEQFF

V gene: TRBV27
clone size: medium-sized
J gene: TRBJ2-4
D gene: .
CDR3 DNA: TGTGCCAGCAGTTTAATACCGGGGGCTGGGGCCAAAAACATTCAGTACTTC
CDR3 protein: CASSLIPGAGAKNIQYF

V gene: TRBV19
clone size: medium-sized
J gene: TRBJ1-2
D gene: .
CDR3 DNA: TGTGCCAGTAGTACCCTGAGGTGGAGGATTCATGGCTACACCTTC
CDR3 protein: CASSTLRWRIHGYTF

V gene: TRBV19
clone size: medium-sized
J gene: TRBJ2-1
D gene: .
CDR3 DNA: TGTGCCAGTAGTATACTACTAAACCCCAATGAGCAGTTCTTC
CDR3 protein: CASSILLNPNEQFF

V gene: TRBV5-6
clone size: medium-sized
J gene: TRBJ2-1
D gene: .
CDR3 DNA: TGTGCCAGCAGCCTTCCAAGACGAAGACAGTCATGGCAGAGGGATGAGCAGTTCTTC
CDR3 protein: CASSLPRRRQSWQRDEQFF

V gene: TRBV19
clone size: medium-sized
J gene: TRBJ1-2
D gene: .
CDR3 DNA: TGTGCCACCCAGGACTCGGCACGTGGCTACACCTTC
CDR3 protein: CATQDSARGYTF

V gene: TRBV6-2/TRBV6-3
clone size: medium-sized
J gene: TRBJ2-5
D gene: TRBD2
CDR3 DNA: TGTGCCAGCAGTTACTCGATTTTGCGGGGGGGACAAGAGACCCAGTACTTC
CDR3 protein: CASSYSILRGGQETQYF

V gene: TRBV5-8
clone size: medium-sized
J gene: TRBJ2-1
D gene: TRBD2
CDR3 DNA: TGTGCCAGCTTGGAGACTAGCGGCTACAATGAGCAGTTCTTC
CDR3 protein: CASLETSGYNEQFF

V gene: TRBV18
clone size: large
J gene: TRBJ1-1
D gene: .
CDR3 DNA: TGTGCCAGCTCATCCGTAGGGCGTCGCGATGAAGCTTTCTTT
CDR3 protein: CASSSVGRRDEAFF

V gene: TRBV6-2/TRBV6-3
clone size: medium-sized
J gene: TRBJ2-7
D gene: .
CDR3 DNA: TGTGCCAGCACAGCTCGGGGCTACGAGCAGTACTTC
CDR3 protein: CASTARGYEQYF

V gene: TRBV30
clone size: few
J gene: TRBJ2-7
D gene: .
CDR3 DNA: TGTGCCTGGAGTATCGGGAACGAGCAGTACTTC
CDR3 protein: CAWSIGNEQYF

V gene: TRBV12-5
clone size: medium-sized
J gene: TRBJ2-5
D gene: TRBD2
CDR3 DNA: TGTGCTAGTGGTTCCCAGGGACTAGCGGTCCAAGAGACCCAGTACTTC
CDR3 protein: CASGSQGLAVQETQYF

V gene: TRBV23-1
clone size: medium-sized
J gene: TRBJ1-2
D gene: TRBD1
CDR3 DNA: TGCGCCAGCCACCCAGGGGACAGGGCGAAAGGGAATGGCTACACCTTC
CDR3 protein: CASHPGDRAKGNGYTF

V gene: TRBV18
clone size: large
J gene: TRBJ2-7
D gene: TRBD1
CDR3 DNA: TGTGCCAGCTCACCACGGACAGGACCCACCTACGAGCAGTACTTC
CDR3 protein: CASSPRTGPTYEQYF

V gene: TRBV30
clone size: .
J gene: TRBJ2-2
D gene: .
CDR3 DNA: TGTGCCTGGAGTGAGCAGAACACCGGGGAGCTGTTTTTT
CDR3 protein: CAWSEQNTGELFF

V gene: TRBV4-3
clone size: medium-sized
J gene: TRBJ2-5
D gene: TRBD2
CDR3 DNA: TGCGCCAGCAGCCAAGATGTTGGACTAGGGGAGACCCAGTACTTC
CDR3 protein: CASSQDVGLGETQYF

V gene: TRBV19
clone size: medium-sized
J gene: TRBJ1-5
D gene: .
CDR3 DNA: TGTGCCAGTAACCCAGACAGAAATAGCAATCAGCCCCAGCATTTT
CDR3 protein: CASNPDRNSNQPQHF

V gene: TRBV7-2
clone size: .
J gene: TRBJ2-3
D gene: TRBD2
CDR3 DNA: TGTGCCAGCAGTTTAACCCCTAGCGGGGGGGTTACGCAGTATTTT
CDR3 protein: CASSLTPSGGVTQYF